This T cell receptor (beta chain) originates from a study of T cells after yellow fever vaccination. The CDR3 contains 14 residues. The V gene end was trimmed by 5 bases and the J gene end by 3 bases; junction bases not matched to a gene: 5. Germline CDR1 and CDR2: MNHEY and SVGEGT. A few counts support this clonotype. TCRdb re-derived calls from the 5' RACE reads in MiXCR, one entry per CDR3 protein. Of 150,000 to 200,000 distinct CDR3 sequences in the sample, 9.3% were seen once. This clonotype originated in a young man who received the YFV17D yellow fever vaccine. The material was CD8+ T cells sorted from PBMCs, obtained 45 days after the yellow fever booster vaccination. The V gene is TRBV6-2 or TRBV6-3, the J gene TRBJ1-1, with 8 bases that match TRBD1. In DNA, the CDR3 is TGTGCCAGCAGTGTGGACAGGGCGGACACTGAAGCTTTCTTT. As protein: CASSVDRADTEAFF.